The clone carrying this T cell receptor (beta chain) was seen only a few times. Its antigen is currently unknown. The data were obtained in a study of blood T cells in healthy people across ages. Study-wide context: Template switching retrieved approximately one barcoded beta molecule for each two T cells.

Using a J-beta primer mix together with a sample-barcoded 5' primer, a second PCR was run for 7 to 11 cycles. TCRdb re-analysed the 5' RACE reads in MiXCR, keeping a single row per CDR3 protein. Altogether fewer than 650,000 distinct CDR3 sequences are present, about 28% being singletons, with the ten largest covering under 4.5%. CDR3 length: 13 residues. In germline, CDR1 is LGHDT, CDR2 YNNKEL (reference sequence). The V end was cut by 0 bases, the J end by 7 bases, with 9 bases between. Study-level results: Estimates of diversity drawn from one million T cells were considered underestimates.

Separately, the same data were catalogued under a study of T cells of mothers and their children. As that report states: The output of TCR recombination is shaped by thymic selection similarly in related and unrelated pairs.

The sample comprised blood. The sequence was obtained from a boy aged 2 to 10 in good health. V gene TRBV3-1 combines with J gene TRBJ2-5; D is unclear. The CDR3 nucleotides read TGTGCCAGCAGCCAAGAGTGGCTCGGGACCCAGTACTTC. It yields the protein CASSQEWLGTQYF.